The source of this T cell receptor (beta chain) is a study of T-cell reconstitution after alpha-beta-depleted transplantation in children. The V and J ends lost 5 bases and 2 bases respectively, with 11 bases between them. The CDR3 runs 14 residues. CDR1 and CDR2 from the germline V gene are SEHNR and FQNEAQ (reference sequence). Preparation of the TCRbeta library was carried out with unique molecular identifiers. TCRdb redid the calling of the PCR reads with MiXCR, one entry per CDR3 protein. The data contain around 580,000 distinct CDR3 sequences, around 27% of them singletons. About this clonotype: Its cognate antigen is unknown.

Notes on the study in general: Several hundred expanded graft clones reportedly supplied alpha-beta T cells about two months after transplant. After transplant, high TCRbeta diversity at day 60 in some patients arose from surviving recipient T cells and thymic progenitors. T cells produced anew were the main source of T-cell counts and diversity one year after transplant.

The V gene is TRBV7-9, the J gene TRBJ2-3, with a possible D match to TRBD2 (6 bases). The sequence was obtained from a boy less than two years old with Wiskott-Aldrich syndrome, due to receive a stem cell transplant. The sequenced sample was PBMCs, obtained before TCRalphabeta/CD19-depleted stem cell transplant. CDR3 bases: TGTGCCAGCAGCCCTCGACTAGACACAGATACGCAGTATTTT. This sequence encodes CASSPRLDTDTQYF. Full variable domain (remainder filled in from reference TRBV7-9 and TRBJ2-3): DTGVSQNPRHKITKRGQNVTFRCDPISEHNRLYWYRQTLGQGPEFLTYFQNEAQLEKSRLLSDRFSAERPKGSFSTLEIQRTEQGDSAMYLCASSPRLDTDTQYFGPGTRLTVL.